This T cell receptor beta chain was captured in a study of identical twins. Everyone who gave samples was a healthy Caucasian. As regards this clonotype: What it binds is unknown.

The cDNA had a unique molecular identifier and a template-switch universal primer site. TCRdb re-derived calls from the 5' RACE reads in MiXCR, one entry per CDR3 protein. The data contain about 430,000 distinct CDR3 sequences, about a fifth of them singletons. Study-wide findings and caveats: Excess low generation probability was seen in twin-shared out-of-frame alpha sequences. Abundant beta clonotypes from cord blood bore fewer insertions; memory repertoires lacked this pattern.

This CDR3 has 14 residues. J lost 5 bases, V lost 2 bases, and 4 bases had no gene match. From germline, CDR1 is LGHNA and CDR2 YSLEER. V and J are TRBV4-3 and TRBJ1-1; 8 bases agree with TRBD1. The receptor was isolated from a man aged 45 to 65 in good health. The source material was naive T cells sorted from blood. CDR3 coding DNA: TGCGCCAGCAGCCAACAGGGGGCATATACTGAAGCTTTCTTT. The encoded protein is CASSQQGAYTEAFF.